These T cell receptor beta chains were read from a single sample in a study of blood T cell repertoires in COVID-19. Assay used: immunoSEQ multiplex PCR; TCRdb lists only in-frame clones, some missing. The sample carries tens of thousands of clones, about 88% recorded once. Sequencing input: peripheral blood. The receptors were gathered from a man aged 55 to 70 with active COVID-19. CDR3s leave out the opening cysteine and the closing phenylalanine or tryptophan. Each record gives: V gene, J gene, CDR3 protein.

>TRBV6-1|TRBJ2-1
ASSDDLAVSSYNEQF
>TRBV9|TRBJ1-4
ASSVEGTGIEKLF
>TRBV14|TRBJ2-7
ASSPRGTEDYEQY
>TRBV10-3|TRBJ2-7
AIREATGGRYEQY
>TRBV7-6|TRBJ2-1
ASSLLAGPNNEQF
>TRBV25-1|TRBJ2-7
ASSFSTSASYEQY
>TRBV5-1|TRBJ2-5
ASSPTGQETQY
>TRBV7-2|TRBJ1-3
ASSLGDRASGNTIY
>TRBV5-3|TRBJ2-2
ARSLPDSYTGELF
>TRBV5-4|TRBJ1-1
ASSSTGVDTEAF
>TRBV15|TRBJ2-5
ATSSHRDRAQETQY
>TRBV6-6|TRBJ2-1
ASSYFGTGPEQF
>TRBV28|TRBJ2-7
ASSLAGTGRPYEQY
>TRBV7-2|TRBJ2-3
ASSLRGRAADTQY
>TRBV18|TRBJ2-2
ASPGQNTGELF
>TRBV5-8|TRBJ2-7
ASSGPGLSYEQY
>TRBV4-1|TRBJ2-1
ASSQEQQVVIEQF
>TRBV6-2/TRBV6-3|TRBJ1-5
ASSYQGASQPQH
>TRBV27|TRBJ2-5
ASSFRTIPTRETQY
>TRBV5-4|TRBJ1-1
ASSLRRGANTEAF
>TRBV4-2|TRBJ2-2
ASSHRQGAGELF
>TRBV19|TRBJ1-3
ASSIRDTIY
>TRBV5-1|TRBJ1-5
ASSPGGPDQPQH
>TRBV10-3|TRBJ1-1
ATYGRGEAF
>TRBV9|TRBJ2-4
ASSVKGQGPKNIQY
>TRBV9|TRBJ1-1
ASSVGTGKDTEAF
>TRBV12-3/TRBV12-4|TRBJ1-1
ASSWAGTEAF
>TRBV27|TRBJ2-7
ASSLGGSNPYEQY
>TRBV7-3|TRBJ1-1
ASSPSGGQGQAEAF
>TRBV7-2|TRBJ2-2
ASTATRAGTGELF
>TRBV4-3|TRBJ1-4
ASSQVGGDEKLF
>TRBV7-2|TRBJ2-5
ASSLVFQETQY
>TRBV18|TRBJ2-7
ASSQGPRGGPYEQY
>TRBV7-9|TRBJ2-3
ASSLPTSGRSTQY
>TRBV5-5|TRBJ1-1
ASSLSKNTEAF
>TRBV28|TRBJ2-4
ASRTLTDKNIQY
>TRBV18|TRBJ2-1
ASSPSGTGNNEQF
>TRBV7-3|TRBJ2-3
ASSFGGVTDTQY
>TRBV7-6|TRBJ2-1
ASSTGFYSYNEQF
>TRBV7-9|TRBJ2-7
ASSFSGSYEQY
>TRBV20-1|TRBJ2-1
SASGGANNEQF
>TRBV27|TRBJ1-2
ASSPPQGGYT
>TRBV12-3/TRBV12-4|TRBJ2-2
ASSFRGTGELF
>TRBV19|TRBJ2-7
ASSLGGTGSPREQY
>TRBV29-1|TRBJ2-7
SETRRKSSYEQY
>TRBV6-6|TRBJ1-1
ASSNRGETEAF
>TRBV7-9|TRBJ2-7
ASSLEGSGRYEQY
>TRBV4-3|TRBJ2-7
ASSPDRGSYEQY
>TRBV18|TRBJ1-1
ASSPHRDTEAF
>TRBV7-3|TRBJ2-2
ASSLSQGSGELF
>TRBV24-1|TRBJ2-5
ATSDSDWLETQY
>TRBV5-1|TRBJ2-7
ASSAQGLLYEQY
>TRBV5-1|TRBJ1-1
ASSLEGASEAF
>TRBV10-3|TRBJ2-2
AISERQGYTGELF
>TRBV6-2/TRBV6-3|TRBJ2-2
ASSPGRAGELF